A single sample gave rise to the 29 T cell receptor beta chains below, sequenced in a study of blood T cell repertoires in COVID-19. Generated by immunoSEQ multiplex PCR, the TCRdb table keeps only in-frame clones and is missing some. The sample lists 87,000 or so clones; roughly 76% were seen once. The sequenced sample was peripheral blood. The receptors here all came from a woman over 75 with active or convalescent COVID-19.

The V call is TRBV3-1 (or the pseudogene TRBV3-2), the J call TRBJ2-5; D is unclear. Per the germline V gene, CDR1 is LGHDT and CDR2 is YNNKEL (reference sequence). CDR3 length: 12 residues. V dropped 11 bases and J dropped 2 bases, with 12 bases sitting between them. The CDR3 bases are TGTGCCGCAGGTACGATGCAAGAGACCCAGTACTTC. This encodes CAAGTMQETQYF.

This clone was seen only a few times. The chain is built from TRBV4-2 and TRBJ2-7; D not resolved. CDR3 size: 13 residues. The ends were cut back, 2 bases at V and 7 bases at J, with 12 bases in the middle. From germline, CDR1 is LGHNA and CDR2 YNFKEQ. The CDR3 is CASSQNQAREQYF. The CDR3 region has the DNA TGTGCCAGCAGCCAAAATCAGGCCCGGGAGCAGTACTTC.

The chain is built from TRBV5-4 and TRBJ2-7, with a weak D call TRBD1 (5 bases). This CDR3 contains 14 residues. The V gene's germline CDR1 is SGHNT and CDR2 YYREEE (reference sequence). The V gene lost 0 bases and the J gene lost 2 bases, with 9 bases spanning the gap. CDR3 nucleotides: TGTGCCAGCAGCTTGGAGTGGGGCCCCTACGAGCAGTACTTC. This encodes CASSLEWGPYEQYF.

This chain joins TRBV7-9 and TRBJ1-5; 10 bases are a match to TRBD1. Unmatched junction bases numbered 6, after V lost 0 bases and J lost 4 bases. The CDR3 covers 17 residues. Looked up from germline, CDR1 is SEHNR and CDR2 is FQNEAQ (reference sequence). CDR3 protein: CASSLALGQGNNQPQHF. CDR3 in DNA: TGTGCCAGCAGCTTAGCGCTGGGACAGGGGAATAATCAGCCCCAGCATTTT.

The gene calls are TRBV6-4 and TRBJ2-2; D is possibly TRBD2 (5 bases). CDR3 length equals 14 residues. CDR1 and CDR2 (germline): MRHNA, SNTAGT. Trimming took off 4 bases at V and 1 base at J, with 7 bases between the two ends. CDR3 region: CASSGGLNTGELFF. Here the CDR3 DNA reads TGTGCCAGCAGTGGCGGACTGAACACCGGGGAGCTGTTTTTT.

The chain carries TRBV4-3 and TRBJ2-5; D remains unclear. V lost 0 bases to trimming and J lost 1 base, with 12 bases between them. Germline values: CDR1 LGHNA, CDR2 YSLEER. The CDR3 covers 16 residues. This chain's CDR3 is CASSQDSLVGQETQYF. The CDR3 DNA reads as TGCGCCAGCAGCCAAGATTCCCTAGTGGGCCAAGAGACCCAGTACTTC.

The gene calls are TRBV19 and TRBJ2-1, with 9 bases aligning to TRBD1. Germline loops: CDR1 LNHDA, CDR2 SQIVND (reference sequence). CDR3 length: 17 amino acids. The V segment lost 6 bases and the J segment 4 bases; nucleotides outside the gene matches: 13. The DNA for the CDR3 is TGTGCCAGTAGACCCAATTTCCCGGGACAGGGTTACAATGAGCAGTTCTTC. Translated, it gives CASRPNFPGQGYNEQFF.

The genes are TRBV30 and TRBJ1-1; D call uncertain. Germline V gene lookup returns CDR1 GTSNPN and CDR2 SVGIG (reference sequence). This CDR3 has 11 amino acids. The V gene lost 3 bases and the J gene lost 8 bases, with 10 bases spanning the gap. Here the CDR3 DNA reads TGTGCCTGGAGCGGGATTACGGAAGCTTTCTTT. It translates to CAWSGITEAFF.

V and J are TRBV27 and TRBJ1-1; D is unclear. The CDR3 is 14 amino acids. The germline CDR1 and CDR2 sequences are MNHEY and SMNVEV (reference sequence). Between the trimmed V and J ends, which lost 0 bases and 4 bases, there was a span of 9 bases. The CDR3 DNA follows: TGTGCCAGCAGTTTATCGGTGGCGGCCACTGAAGCTTTCTTT. This encodes CASSLSVAATEAFF.

The chain is built from TRBV4-2 and TRBJ2-7; TRBD1 aligns across 7 bases. This CDR3 spans 17 amino acids. Germline lookup yields CDR1 LGHNA and CDR2 YNFKEQ. J gave up 0 bases and V 0 bases, and 8 bases lay outside the gene matches. This CDR3 is CASSQEGIQGSSYEQYF. The CDR3 DNA is TGTGCCAGCAGCCAAGAGGGAATACAGGGGAGCTCCTACGAGCAGTACTTC.

The chain has TRBV9 and TRBJ2-5, with 13 bases lining up with TRBD2. With V trimmed by 3 bases and J by 5 bases, 7 bases remained unmatched. Germline V gives CDR1 SGDLS, CDR2 YYNGEE. This CDR3 has 16 residues. The CDR3 bases are TGTGCCAGCAGCGATAGGGGACTAGCGGGAACGGAGACCCAGTACTTC. This sequence encodes CASSDRGLAGTETQYF.

The chain combines TRBV12-5 with TRBJ1-5; D remains ambiguous. The V gene's germline CDR1 is LGHNT and CDR2 FRNRAP. The ends were cut back, 8 bases at V and 0 bases at J, with 8 bases in the middle. The CDR3 has 13 amino acids. CDR3 in amino acids: CASTAHSNQPQHF. DNA for the CDR3: TGTGCTAGTACAGCTCATAGCAATCAGCCCCAGCATTTT.

The V gene is TRBV18, the J gene TRBJ1-1, with TRBD1 matching 7 bases. V gave up 4 bases and J gave up 1 base; unmatched junction bases: 6. Germline V CDR1 and CDR2: KGHSH, LQKENI. The CDR3 has 15 residues. DNA for the CDR3: TGTGCCAGCTCACTTACGACAGGGAGGAACACTGAAGCTTTCTTT. As protein: CASSLTTGRNTEAFF.

This chain joins TRBV19 and TRBJ2-5; D is undetermined. The CDR3 covers 16 residues. The V gene lost 1 base and the J gene lost 2 bases, with 14 bases spanning the gap. CDR1 is LNHDA, CDR2 SQIVND, per germline (reference sequence). In DNA, the CDR3 is TGTGCCAGTAGTATAGGGCGGCCTACCTCACAAGAGACCCAGTACTTC. Translating gives CASSIGRPTSQETQYF.

This clone appeared once. This sequence joins TRBV14 and TRBJ2-5; D remains unclear. The V gene's germline CDR1 is SGHDN and CDR2 FVKESK. The CDR3 totals 14 residues. Trimming removed 4 bases at V and 5 bases at J, with 14 bases between. The CDR3 reads CASSPALVRETQYF. The DNA for the CDR3 is TGTGCCAGCAGCCCAGCCCTAGTCCGGGAGACCCAGTACTTC.

This clone came up a few times. CDR3 amino acids: CASSLGGTTEAFF. The CDR3 DNA reads TGTGCCAGCAGCCTCGGGGGAACCACTGAAGCTTTCTTT. The chain links TRBV5-8 to TRBJ1-1; D possibly corresponds to TRBD1 (5 bases). Germline lookup yields CDR1 SGHTS and CDR2 YDEGEE. V dropped 4 bases and J dropped 4 bases, with 11 bases sitting between them. CDR3 size: 13 residues. Supplemented by reference TRBV5-8 and TRBJ1-1, the full variable domain reads EAGVTQSPTHLIKTRGQQATLRCSPISGHTSVYWYQQALGLGLQFLLWYDEGEERNRGNFPPRFSGRQFPNYSSELNVNALELEDSALYLCASSLGGTTEAFFGQGTRLTVV.

This rearrangement joins TRBV7-9 to TRBJ1-1; no definite D call. V shed 1 base and J shed 0 bases, with 9 bases lying between them. The CDR3 sequence is 15 residues long. Germline lookup yields CDR1 SEHNR and CDR2 FQNEAQ (reference sequence). The CDR3 sequence is CASSLGVGMNTEAFF. CDR3 bases: TGTGCCAGCAGCTTAGGAGTCGGGATGAACACTGAAGCTTTCTTT.

The rearrangement links TRBV6-1 to TRBJ2-7; a weak D match, TRBD2 (5 bases). CDR1 and CDR2 from the germline V gene are MNHNS and SASEGT. The V and J ends lost 4 bases and 2 bases respectively, with 18 bases between them. CDR3 length equals 16 residues. CDR3 coding DNA: TGTGCCAGCAGTGGGAGCCGGGGATATTCCGCCTACGAGCAGTACTTC. It translates to CASSGSRGYSAYEQYF.

V usage is TRBV7-9 and J usage is TRBJ2-1, with 13 bases matching TRBD2. Germline CDR1 is SEHNR and CDR2 is FQNEAQ (reference sequence). V gave up 5 bases and J gave up 8 bases; unmatched junction bases: 6. This CDR3 region has 15 residues. CDR3 region: CASSLGLAGRHEQFF. The CDR3 bases are TGTGCCAGCAGCCTGGGACTAGCGGGAAGGCATGAGCAGTTCTTC.

V gene TRBV7-3 combines with J gene TRBJ2-5; 14 positions agree with TRBD2. This CDR3 has 17 amino acids. The V and J ends lost 2 bases and 4 bases, in that order; junction bases with no gene match: 6. Germline V gene lookup returns CDR1 SGHTA and CDR2 FQGTGA. In DNA form, the CDR3 reads TGTGCCAGCAGCTTAGGACTAGCGGGAGGCAGGGGAGAGACCCAGTACTTC. It codes for CASSLGLAGGRGETQYF.

CDR3 loop: CASSEFAQGKRGNTEAFF. CDR3 DNA: TGCGCCAGCAGTGAGTTCGCCCAGGGGAAAAGGGGCAACACTGAAGCTTTCTTT. The chain recombines TRBV10-2 with TRBJ1-1; D may be TRBD1 (6 bases). Looked up from germline, CDR1 is WSHSY and CDR2 is SAAADI. The V and J ends lost 1 base and 2 bases respectively, with 20 bases between them. This CDR3 contains 18 residues.

This sequence joins TRBV18 and TRBJ2-7; 11 bases align to TRBD2. The V gene end was trimmed by 5 bases and the J gene end by 4 bases; junction bases not matched to a gene: 10. Germline V lookup: CDR1 KGHSH, CDR2 LQKENI. The CDR3 spans 16 residues. CDR3 nucleotides: TGTGCCAGCTCATTTTCCGGGGCTAGCGGGGGGTACGAGCAGTACTTC. Translated: CASSFSGASGGYEQYF.

The chain links TRBV5-1 to TRBJ1-1, with D possibly being TRBD1 (6 bases). The V end was cut by 0 bases, the J end by 5 bases, with 11 bases between. The CDR3 is 14 amino acids. Looked up from germline, CDR1 is SGHRS and CDR2 is YFSETQ. The DNA of the CDR3 is TGCGCCAGCAGCTTGGACAGGGTCGGGACTGAAGCTTTCTTT. The encoded protein is CASSLDRVGTEAFF.

The genes are TRBV18 and TRBJ2-2; tentative D call: TRBD1 (5 bases). The V end was cut by 3 bases, the J end by 2 bases, with 16 bases between. The CDR3 contains 17 residues. Germline-derived CDR1 and CDR2 are KGHSH and LQKENI. The CDR3 DNA is TGTGCCAGCTCACCTTCAAGTTCAGGGTTTAACACCGGGGAGCTGTTTTTT. Translated, it gives CASSPSSSGFNTGELFF.

V gene TRBV5-1 combines with J gene TRBJ2-7, with 10 bases fitting TRBD1. The CDR3 has 14 residues. J was trimmed by 5 bases and V by 4 bases; bases with no gene match: 6. Germline V gene data show CDR1 as SGHRS and CDR2 as YFSETQ. The CDR3 DNA reads TGCGCCAGCAGCCCCAGGGACAGGGGAAACGAGCAGTACTTC. Translation: CASSPRDRGNEQYF. Combining the CDR3 with reference TRBV5-1 and TRBJ2-7 gives the whole variable domain KAGVTQTPRYLIKTRGQQVTLSCSPISGHRSVSWYQQTPGQGLQFLFEYFSETQRNKGNFPGRFSGRQFSNSRSEMNVSTLELGDSALYLCASSPRDRGNEQYFGPGTRLTVT.

V usage is TRBV5-4 and J usage is TRBJ2-3, with 10 bases that match TRBD2. Losses at the gene ends were 3 bases for V and 4 bases for J; bases not matched to a gene: 5. CDR1 SGHNT and CDR2 YYREEE come from the germline V gene (reference sequence). The CDR3 spans 15 residues. The CDR3 here is CASSSPSGRADTQYF. CDR3 in DNA: TGTGCCAGCAGCTCCCCCAGCGGGAGGGCAGATACGCAGTATTTT. The full variable domain, completed using reference TRBV5-4 and TRBJ2-3, is ETGVTQSPTHLIKTRGQQVTLRCSSQSGHNTVSWYQQALGQGPQFIFQYYREEENGRGNFPPRFSGLQFPNYSSELNVNALELDDSALYLCASSSPSGRADTQYFGPGTRLTVL.

The chain is built from TRBV29-1 and TRBJ2-1, with 9 bases identical to TRBD2. Germline V gene lookup returns CDR1 SQVTM and CDR2 ANQGSEA. Trimming cost V 0 bases and J 4 bases; bases outside gene matches: 7. CDR3 size: 16 residues. The CDR3 is CSVEEGKRGAYNEQFF. The CDR3 nucleotides are TGCAGCGTTGAAGAGGGAAAGCGGGGGGCTTACAATGAGCAGTTCTTC.

The V and J genes are TRBV6-2 or TRBV6-3 and TRBJ1-2, with 11 bases matching TRBD1. With V trimmed by 6 bases and J by 3 bases, 6 bases remained unmatched. The germline gives CDR1 MNHEY, CDR2 SVGEGT. This CDR3 has 15 amino acids. The DNA for the CDR3 is TGTGCCAGCAGCGGACAGGGGGCGGGAGACTATGGCTACACCTTC. It yields the protein CASSGQGAGDYGYTF.

The chain joins TRBV7-2 to TRBJ2-2, with D possibly TRBD2 on 6 matching bases. The CDR3 is made up of 15 amino acids. Germline loops: CDR1 SGHTA, CDR2 FQGNSA. With 0 bases removed from V and 1 base from J, the gap between germline ends came to 6 bases. CDR3 sequence (DNA): TGTGCCAGCAGCTTAGCGGGAGGGAACACCGGGGAGCTGTTTTTT. It encodes CASSLAGGNTGELFF.